These T cell receptor beta chains were read from a single sample in a study of blood T cell repertoires in COVID-19. This table comes from immunoSEQ multiplex PCR, and its TCRdb copy is limited to in-frame clones, with some not included. This repertoire shows more than 300,000 clones, about 90% found once; its top ten account for 8% to 13%. The sample taken for sequencing was peripheral blood. The receptors shown here come from a woman in her thirties with COVID-19, enrolled during active disease. Both conserved end residues are part of each CDR3. D genes are given only for firm matches. Clone size appears in some rows only: once, few, many, or a class for an expanded clone.

.	TRBV6-5	TRBJ1-1	TRBD1	14	TGTGCCAGCAGTCCTAGGGGGCTAAGGAATGAAGCTTTCTTT	CASSPRGLRNEAFF
.	TRBV19	TRBJ2-2	.	15	TGTGCCAGTAGAACCCCAAGACAGAACACCGGGGAGCTGTTTTTT	CASRTPRQNTGELFF
.	TRBV28	TRBJ1-3	.	13	TGTGCCAGCAGGCCCCAGGCCGGAAACACCATATATTTT	CASRPQAGNTIYF
few	TRBV24-1	TRBJ2-1	TRBD2	17	TGTGCCACCAGTGACAACGGGAGGGGGAGAGCCTACAATGAGCAGTTCTTC	CATSDNGRGRAYNEQFF
.	TRBV10-2	TRBJ2-1	TRBD2	19	TGCGCCAGCAGTGAGGGACTAGCGGGAGGAGTGTCTCCCTACAATGAGCAGTTCTTC	CASSEGLAGGVSPYNEQFF
.	TRBV18	TRBJ2-2	TRBD1	15	TGTGCCAGCTCACCCGGGACAGGGGGCTCCGGGGAGCTGTTTTTT	CASSPGTGGSGELFF
.	TRBV18	TRBJ1-1	.	15	TGTGCCAGCTCCCAGGGGAGGGGGTCGAACACTGAAGCTTTCTTT	CASSQGRGSNTEAFF
.	TRBV21-1	TRBJ2-3	.	18	TGTGCCAGCAGCCGGCAGTTTGGGACTAGCGGGAGGGAAGATACGCAGTATTTT	CASSRQFGTSGREDTQYF
.	TRBV27	TRBJ2-7	.	14	TGTGCCAGCAGTTTAAGTCTAGGGGCGCGTGAGCAGTACTTC	CASSLSLGAREQYF
.	TRBV7-9	TRBJ2-7	TRBD2	15	TGTGCCAGCAGCCCAGCGGGAGTTAAGTCCTACGAGCAGTACTTC	CASSPAGVKSYEQYF
.	TRBV3-1/TRBV3-2	TRBJ2-1	TRBD2	17	TGTGCCAGCAGCCTGAATCCGGGACTAGCGGGAGTTAATGAGCAGTTCTTC	CASSLNPGLAGVNEQFF
.	TRBV2	TRBJ2-5	TRBD2	16	TGTGCCAGCAGTGAGATCTCTAGCGGGATTGGGGAGACCCAGTACTTC	CASSEISSGIGETQYF
.	TRBV10-1	TRBJ2-3	TRBD2	16	TGCGCCAGCAGTGAGTTCCTAGCGGGAGCAACAGATACGCAGTATTTT	CASSEFLAGATDTQYF
.	TRBV6-5	TRBJ1-6	.	14	TGTGCCAGCAGCCCGACAGGAGGTCATTCACCCCTCCACTTT	CASSPTGGHSPLHF
.	TRBV7-8	TRBJ2-3	TRBD2	15	TGTGCCAGCAGCCTTACTAGCGGGAGAGACGATACGCAGTATTTT	CASSLTSGRDDTQYF
.	TRBV6-5	TRBJ1-4	TRBD1	14	TGTGCCAGCAGTTCGACAGGGGGCGCGGAAAAACTGTTTTTT	CASSSTGGAEKLFF
.	TRBV7-3	TRBJ2-3	.	15	TGTGCCAGCAGCTTACAATCCGGGGGAGCAGATACGCAGTATTTT	CASSLQSGGADTQYF
once	TRBV6-2/TRBV6-3	TRBJ2-5	.	12	TGTGCCAGCAGTCGTGGCGGGGAGACCCAGTACTTC	CASSRGGETQYF